This T cell receptor (beta chain) was captured in a study of T-cell memory formation after mild COVID-19. The CDR3 runs to 18 residues. Germline V gene sequence: CDR1 MNHEY, CDR2 SVGEGT. V lost 6 bases, J lost 0 bases, and 10 bases stayed unmatched. A single record per CDR3 protein comes from TCRdb applying MiXCR to the 5' RACE reads. The table has about 470,000 distinct CDR3 sequences, roughly 25% seen once. The sequenced material came from PBMCs or a T cell subset sorted from them (not recorded which). The chain links TRBV6-2 or TRBV6-3 to TRBJ2-1; 11 nucleotides agree with TRBD2. The origin of this receptor is an adult woman who had mild COVID-19 (a few samples of this study predate the infection). Cell type and time point are not known. CDR3: CASSPGTSGPSSYNEQFF. In DNA form, the CDR3 reads TGTGCCAGCAGCCCCGGGACTAGCGGTCCTAGCTCCTACAATGAGCAGTTCTTC.